These 7 T cell receptor beta chains originate from one sample sequenced in a study of T-cell memory formation after mild COVID-19. TCRdb redid the calling of the 5' RACE reads with MiXCR, one entry per CDR3 protein. Here the sample spans approximately 300,000 distinct CDR3 sequences, about 16% being singletons. The sequenced sample consisted of PBMCs or a T cell subset sorted from them (not recorded which). Source of these receptors: a man in his late teens or twenties who had mild COVID-19 (a few samples of this study predate the infection). Cell type and time point are not known.

This clonotype was recorded many times. This chain links TRBV4-3 with TRBJ2-3; TRBD2 is a possible D gene (6 bases). CDR3 size: 16 residues. Looked up from germline, CDR1 is LGHNA and CDR2 is YSLEER. V gave up 0 bases and J gave up 0 bases, with 10 bases separating them. The CDR3 nucleotides are TGCGCCAGCAGCCAAGAGGTAGCGGCTAGCACAGATACGCAGTATTTT. It translates to CASSQEVAASTDTQYF.

This clonotype appeared a few times. The chain recombines TRBV20-1 with TRBJ1-6, with D maybe TRBD1 (5 bases). Between the trimmed V and J ends, which lost 3 bases and 7 bases, there was a span of 13 bases. CDR1 and CDR2 from the germline V gene are DFQATT and SNEGSKA (reference sequence). CDR3 length equals 14 residues. The CDR3 here is CSASDRGPNSPLHF. In DNA, the CDR3 is TGCAGTGCTAGTGATCGGGGACCGAATTCACCCCTCCACTTT.

This clonotype has ten or more counts. The chain recombines TRBV5-1 with TRBJ1-3, with D possibly TRBD1 on 6 matching bases. The CDR3 is 15 amino acids. Germline CDR1 reads SGHRS; CDR2 reads YFSETQ. V was pared by 1 base and J by 0 bases, with 8 bases between. CDR3 bases: TGCGCCAGCAGCTTGAGGGACACCTCTGGAAACACCATATATTTT. Its translation is CASSLRDTSGNTIYF.

The chain combines TRBV5-1 with TRBJ2-3, with D possibly matching TRBD2 (6 bases). V lost 0 bases, J lost 5 bases, and 10 bases lay in between. The germline gives CDR1 SGHRS, CDR2 YFSETQ. CDR3 length: 14 residues. The CDR3 protein is CASSLAPGVDTQYF. In DNA form, the CDR3 reads TGCGCCAGCAGCTTGGCCCCGGGAGTAGATACGCAGTATTTT.

The chain links TRBV11-2 to TRBJ2-3, with 10 nucleotides matching TRBD2. This CDR3 region has 16 residues. Germline V gives CDR1 SGHAT, CDR2 FQNNGV. V lost 1 base and J lost 6; bases outside the gene matches: 7. In DNA, the CDR3 is TGTGCCAGCAGCTTAGGTCTCGTAGCGGGGGGCGATACGCAGTATTTT. Translated: CASSLGLVAGGDTQYF.

The chain is built from TRBV7-9 and TRBJ2-5; 11 nucleotides align to TRBD1. V dropped 0 bases and J dropped 1; count of bases not matched to a gene: 4. Germline CDR1 SEHNR, CDR2 FQNEAQ (reference sequence). CDR3 length equals 17 residues. CDR3 sequence reads: CASSLAWGQGVQETQYF. As DNA, the CDR3 is TGTGCCAGCAGCTTAGCATGGGGACAGGGGGTCCAAGAGACCCAGTACTTC. Drawing the rest from reference TRBV7-9 and TRBJ2-5, the complete variable domain is DTGVSQNPRHKITKRGQNVTFRCDPISEHNRLYWYRQTLGQGPEFLTYFQNEAQLEKSRLLSDRFSAERPKGSFSTLEIQRTEQGDSAMYLCASSLAWGQGVQETQYFGPGTRLLVL.

This clonotype was seen only a few times. This chain uses TRBV11-2 with TRBJ2-7; no reliable D call. This CDR3 comprises 14 residues. CDR1 is SGHAT and CDR2 is FQNNGV in the germline V gene. The V and J ends lost 3 bases and 3 bases respectively, with 12 bases between them. CDR3: CASSFEVRNYEQYV. As DNA, the CDR3 is TGTGCCAGCAGCTTCGAGGTCAGAAACTACGAGCAGTACGTC.